A single sample is the source of the 10 T cell receptor beta chains below, sequenced in a study of blood T cell repertoires in COVID-19. The protocol was immunoSEQ multiplex PCR, while the TCRdb copy is restricted to in-frame clones and leaves out a portion. The sample has roughly 300,000 clones; 81% are singletons. Sequencing input: peripheral blood. The receptors derive from a woman aged 55-75 years with active or convalescent COVID-19.

This chain links TRBV4-1 with TRBJ1-2, with D possibly TRBD1 on 6 matching bases. The V gene lost 5 bases and the J gene lost 2 bases, with 15 bases spanning the gap. Germline CDR1 reads MGHRA; CDR2 reads YSYEKL. The CDR3 has 15 amino acids. The CDR3 sequence: CASSTRTAINYGYTF. Here the CDR3 DNA reads TGCGCCAGCAGCACCCGGACAGCTATCAACTATGGCTACACCTTC.

This chain uses TRBV5-1 with TRBJ2-7, with 10 bases that match TRBD1. V was clipped by 3 bases and J by 6 bases; unmatched bases: 9. The CDR3 consists of 15 residues. Germline V gene sequence: CDR1 SGHRS, CDR2 YFSETQ. DNA of the CDR3: TGCGCCAGCAGCTATACCGGGACAGGGGAAATCGAGCAGTACTTC. The encoded protein is CASSYTGTGEIEQYF.

The genes are TRBV5-8 and TRBJ2-2; D is uncertain. Germline CDR1 and CDR2: SGHTS and YDEGEE. The CDR3 has 13 amino acids. V shed 0 bases and J shed 6 bases, with 6 bases lying between them. The CDR3 DNA reads TGTGCCAGCAGCTTGGGGGCCCCCGGGGAGCTGTTTTTT. As protein: CASSLGAPGELFF.

The chain carries TRBV18 and TRBJ1-2; possibly TRBD1 for D (5 bases). Per germline, CDR1 KGHSH and CDR2 LQKENI. Trimming shortened V by 2 bases and J by 1 base, and 14 bases separated the two germline ends. The CDR3 has 16 residues. The CDR3: CASSPSDRTYNYGYTF. The CDR3, as DNA: TGTGCCAGCTCACCAAGCGACAGAACATATAACTATGGCTACACCTTC. The whole variable domain, filled in from reference TRBV18 and TRBJ1-2, reads NAGVMQNPRHLVRRRGQEARLRCSPMKGHSHVYWYRQLPEEGLKFMVYLQKENIIDESGMPKERFSAEFPKEGPSILRIQQVVRGDSAAYFCASSPSDRTYNYGYTFGSGTRLTVV.

The V and J genes are TRBV6-8 and TRBJ2-7; 8 bases fit TRBD2. V was pared by 8 bases and J by 7 bases, with 7 bases of the junction left unmatched. The CDR3 spans 12 residues. The germline V gene has CDR1 MNHGY and CDR2 SAAAGT. The CDR3 here is CASVPGGVEQYF. CDR3 sequence (DNA): TGTGCCAGCGTCCCGGGGGGGGTAGAGCAGTACTTC.

V is TRBV6-1 and J is TRBJ2-2; maybe TRBD1 (6 bases). CDR1 is MNHNS, CDR2 SASEGT, per germline. The V end lost 3 bases, the J end lost 1 base, and 9 bases lay between the germline ends. CDR3 size: 15 residues. Here the CDR3 reads CASSDRGRNTGELFF. Written as DNA, the CDR3 is TGTGCCAGCAGTGACAGGGGCCGGAACACCGGGGAGCTGTTTTTT.

The J gene is TRBJ1-2, the V gene TRBV5-1; TRBD1 agrees at 10 bases. The J segment lost 8 bases and the V segment lost 3 bases, leaving 7 bases of the junction unmatched. Germline values: CDR1 SGHRS, CDR2 YFSETQ. This CDR3 contains 14 residues. The CDR3 is CASSSLTGGGGYTF. The CDR3 DNA sequence: TGCGCCAGCAGCTCACTGACAGGGGGCGGAGGCTACACCTTC.

The rearrangement links TRBV5-1 to TRBJ2-1; 16 nucleotides agree with TRBD2. CDR3 length equals 20 residues. CDR1 is SGHRS, CDR2 YFSETQ, per germline. Germline trimming cut 4 bases from V and 10 bases from J; bases unmatched to any gene: 20. The CDR3 DNA follows: TGCGCCAGCAGCCTGGGACTAGCGGGGGGGATAGGGTCCGTAGGAGGGGAGCAGTTCTTC. Translation gives CASSLGLAGGIGSVGGEQFF.

This sequence joins TRBV29-1 and TRBJ2-3, with no clear D. This CDR3 region has 12 residues. Per the germline V gene, CDR1 is SQVTM and CDR2 is ANQGSEA. Trimming removed 0 bases from V and 6 bases from J, with 7 bases in between. DNA for the CDR3: TGCAGCGTTGAAGATCTTTTGGATACGCAGTATTTT. This translates into CSVEDLLDTQYF.

The CDR3 DNA reads as TGCAGCGTGAGGGACAATGGGGAGCAGTACTTC. It translates to CSVRDNGEQYF. This chain connects TRBV29-1 to TRBJ2-7, with a possible D match to TRBD1 (6 bases). V was clipped by 6 bases and J by 7 bases, with 13 bases between them. Per germline, CDR1 SQVTM and CDR2 ANQGSEA. This CDR3 comprises 11 residues.